Listed below are T cell receptor beta chains from one sample, sequenced in a study of blood T cell repertoires in COVID-19. TCRdb's copy holds only in-frame clones and misses some; the assay was immunoSEQ multiplex PCR. The sample includes over 100,000 clones, 60% to 75% of them seen just once. Sequencing was done on a sample of peripheral blood. The source of these receptors is a woman aged 70 to 79 with acute or convalescent COVID-19. The CDR3 runs from the conserved cysteine through the conserved F or W. D genes are given only for firm matches. Clone size is shown for a subset of rows, as once, few, many or a class of expanded clone.

>TRBJ1-1|TRBD1|NA|TRBV10-3
CAISEPGQGRYTEAFF
TGTGCCATCAGTGAACCGGGACAGGGACGGTACACTGAAGCTTTCTTT
>TRBJ2-7|TRBD2|NA|TRBV5-1
CASSSGLAGGYEQYF
TGCGCCAGCAGCTCCGGACTAGCGGGAGGTTACGAGCAGTACTTC
>TRBJ2-1|NA|NA|TRBV11-2
CASSYQTGGTAYNEQFF
TGTGCCAGCAGTTACCAAACCGGGGGAACTGCCTACAATGAGCAGTTCTTC
>TRBJ2-5|TRBD1|NA|TRBV11-2
CASSFDRVNQYF
TGTGCCAGCAGCTTCGACAGGGTAAACCAGTACTTC
>TRBJ2-4|NA|NA|TRBV14
CASSQGSSGPHLAKNIQYF
TGTGCCAGCAGCCAAGGGTCGTCAGGGCCCCATCTAGCCAAAAACATTCAGTACTTC
>TRBJ2-7|TRBD1|NA|TRBV6-5
CASSSTGTGPYEQYF
TGTGCCAGCAGCTCGACCGGGACAGGGCCGTACGAGCAGTACTTC
>TRBJ1-5|NA|few|TRBV21-1
CASSKEIMNLKMEPQHF
TGTGCCAGCAGCAAAGAAATTATGAACTTAAAGATGGAGCCCCAGCATTTT
>TRBJ2-7|TRBD2|few|TRBV28
CASSPPGLAGADEQYF
TGTGCCAGCAGTCCGCCCGGACTAGCGGGAGCTGACGAGCAGTACTTC
>TRBJ2-2|NA|NA|TRBV12-3/TRBV12-4
CASSLAGGQELFF
TGTGCCAGCAGTTTAGCGGGGGGGCAGGAGCTGTTTTTT
>TRBJ1-2|NA|few|TRBV9
CASSVGGDYTF
TGTGCCAGCAGCGTAGGGGGAGACTACACCTTC
>TRBJ1-6|TRBD1|many|TRBV7-8
CASSLASGTVSPLHF
TGTGCCAGCAGCTTAGCGTCTGGGACAGTTTCACCCCTCCACTTT
>TRBJ2-5|NA|NA|TRBV6-1
CASSDNRVLYPQYF
TGTGCCAGCAGTGATAATCGGGTCTTATATCCCCAGTACTTC
>TRBJ1-1|TRBD1|NA|TRBV2
CASTRGIQGLTFF
TGTGCCAGCACCCGAGGCATACAGGGGTTAACTTTCTTT
>TRBJ1-4|TRBD1|NA|TRBV11-2
CASSSNRGWSEKLFF
TGTGCCAGCAGCTCTAACAGGGGATGGAGTGAAAAACTGTTTTTT
>TRBJ2-3|TRBD2|NA|TRBV7-2
CASREGGGGVDTQYF
TGTGCCAGCAGAGAAGGCGGGGGGGGTGTAGATACGCAGTATTTT
>TRBJ1-6|NA|NA|TRBV6-2/TRBV6-3
CASSYSSRLAPLHF
TGTGCCAGCAGTTACTCGAGCAGGCTGGCACCCCTCCACTTT
>TRBJ1-1|NA|many|TRBV6-1
CASSEGTVHTEAFF
TGTGCCAGCAGTGAAGGGACAGTTCACACTGAAGCTTTCTTT
>TRBJ2-5|NA|NA|TRBV6-5
CASSEEGLETQYF
TGTGCCAGCAGCGAGGAGGGTTTAGAGACCCAGTACTTC
>TRBJ1-2|TRBD1|NA|TRBV28
CASSPFGTGSRYGYTF
TGTGCCAGCAGCCCCTTCGGGACAGGGAGCCGCTATGGCTACACCTTC
>TRBJ2-2|NA|NA|TRBV11-3
CASSPQGSGELFF
TGTGCCAGCAGCCCACAGGGATCCGGGGAGCTGTTTTTT
>TRBJ1-2|NA|NA|TRBV6-5
CASLRGQSLGGYTF
TGTGCCAGCCTGCGAGGACAGTCATTAGGGGGCTACACCTTC
>TRBJ2-2|NA|NA|TRBV5-4
CASSLDAATGELFF
TGTGCCAGCAGTTTGGACGCGGCCACCGGGGAGCTGTTTTTT
>TRBJ2-7|NA|NA|TRBV5-5
CASSQTVAYEQYF
TGTGCCAGCAGCCAGACAGTAGCCTACGAGCAGTACTTC
>TRBJ2-1|NA|NA|TRBV3-1/TRBV3-2
CASSHSGGEQFF
TGTGCCAGCAGCCATAGCGGAGGCGAGCAGTTCTTC
>TRBJ1-2|TRBD1|NA|TRBV18
CASSTGTGGYGYTF
TGTGCCAGCTCAACTGGGACAGGGGGCTATGGCTACACCTTC
>TRBJ2-2|NA|NA|TRBV2
CASTPGHLEGELFF
TGTGCCAGCACCCCGGGACATTTGGAGGGGGAGCTGTTTTTT
>TRBJ1-1|TRBD1|NA|TRBV9
CASSDRDRVDTEAFF
TGTGCCAGCAGCGACCGGGACAGGGTGGACACTGAAGCTTTCTTT